This T cell receptor beta chain was found in a study of blood T cell repertoires in COVID-19. Looked up from germline, CDR1 is SGDLS and CDR2 is YYNGEE. Germline trimming cut 0 bases from V and 3 bases from J; bases unmatched to any gene: 3. This CDR3 contains 16 residues. TCRdb's table, derived via immunoSEQ multiplex PCR, lists solely in-frame clones and lacks some. The sample gives over 90,000 clones, over 75% of which show up once; about 4.4% is in the top ten. The chain employs TRBV9 and TRBJ1-3; 10 nucleotides match TRBD1. The TCR comes from a man between 60 and 70 years old with acute or convalescent COVID-19. Sequenced input: peripheral blood. The CDR3 DNA reads TGTGCCAGCAGCGTAGGAGGGACAGGGGTTGGAAACACCATATATTTT. Protein product: CASSVGGTGVGNTIYF.